This entry is about one T cell receptor beta chain. The data belong to a study of response to subunit inactivated influenza vaccine. V lost 5 bases and J lost 5, with 17 bases in between. The CDR3 runs 15 residues. Per the germline V gene, CDR1 is SGHAT and CDR2 is FQNNGV. In TCRdb, the RT-PCR reads were re-called with MiXCR into one record per CDR3 protein. The sample consists of 650,000 to 850,000 distinct CDR3 sequences, around 14% of them appearing once. The gene calls are TRBV11-2 and TRBJ2-3; the D gene is possibly TRBD2 (7 bases). Here the sequenced sample was PBMCs from blood, taken roughly 15 days before vaccination. The receptor's source is a man in his forties or fifties who received an inactivated influenza vaccine. CDR3 in DNA: TGTGCCAGCAGCCAAGGGGGGGCTGGGTTAGATACGCAGTATTTT. Translated, it gives CASSQGGAGLDTQYF.